A selection of T cell receptor beta chains follows, all from one sample in a study of lymphopenia after photon versus proton radiotherapy. Assay: immunoSEQ multiplex PCR; the TCRdb copy retains only in-frame clones and omits some. The sample carries approximately 71,000 clones, approximately 90% recorded once. The source material was peripheral blood, sampled from a patient treated with photon-based radiotherapy. The receptors derive from a woman in her seventies with pancreatic cancer. The CDR3 runs from the conserved cysteine through the conserved F or W.

length: 14; V: TRBV14; J: TRBJ2-5; CDR3: CASSQGGLQETQYF
length: 14; V: TRBV5-1; J: TRBJ2-1; CDR3: CASRREGSYNEQFF
length: 15; V: TRBV5-1; J: TRBJ2-7; CDR3: CASSLVGGLSYEQYF
length: 17; V: TRBV9; J: TRBJ2-7; CDR3: CASSVGSRGQGFHEQYF
length: 14; V: TRBV5-1; J: TRBJ2-2; CDR3: CASGTGTLTGELFF
length: 14; V: TRBV6-5; J: TRBJ2-7; CDR3: CASRYRWTDYEQYF
length: 16; V: TRBV4-1; J: TRBJ2-1; CDR3: CASSQVGTSGIRGQFF
length: 12; V: TRBV7-2; J: TRBJ2-1; CDR3: CASSILAGGQFF
length: 15; V: TRBV11-2; J: TRBJ2-1; CDR3: CASSRPGQRANEQFF
length: 12; V: TRBV9; J: TRBJ2-2; CDR3: CASRRNTGELFF
length: 15; V: TRBV5-8; J: TRBJ2-1; CDR3: CASSLGEAVYNEQFF
length: 15; V: TRBV9; J: TRBJ2-2; CDR3: CASSRAQGGTGELFF
length: 15; V: TRBV19; J: TRBJ1-5; CDR3: CASSIGGTPNQPQHF
length: 13; V: TRBV5-6; J: TRBJ2-5; CDR3: CASSLDREETQYF
length: 16; V: TRBV9; J: TRBJ2-1; CDR3: CASSAPGTGGRGEQFF
length: 15; V: TRBV7-2; J: TRBJ2-5; CDR3: CASSPRGDVGETQYF
length: 12; V: TRBV29-1; J: TRBJ1-5; CDR3: CSVGQYNQPQHF
length: 16; V: TRBV6-5; J: TRBJ2-1; CDR3: CASSYQREGLYNEQFF
length: 12; V: TRBV5-4; J: TRBJ2-1; CDR3: CASSRQANEQFF
length: 15; V: TRBV6-1; J: TRBJ1-4; CDR3: CASSESDSVNEKLFF
length: 15; V: TRBV15; J: TRBJ1-5; CDR3: CATSKGTPDNQPQHF
length: 13; V: TRBV5-8; J: TRBJ1-5; CDR3: CASSPDRDQPQHF
length: 18; V: TRBV7-9; J: TRBJ2-3; CDR3: CASSSDRGTSGRTDTQYF
length: 15; V: TRBV27; J: TRBJ2-1; CDR3: CASSFDRTSGVPQFF
length: 12; V: TRBV6-6; J: TRBJ2-7; CDR3: CASSRDSYEQYF
length: 23; V: TRBV14; J: TRBJ2-2; CDR3: CASSHGYYRDRSSGSLNTGELFF
length: 12; V: TRBV19; J: TRBJ2-1; CDR3: CATTSYYNEQFF